This record looks at one T cell receptor beta chain sequence and its context. The antigen remains unidentified. 13 Jbeta primers and 60 Vbeta primers were used for the PCR. TCRdb keeps only in-frame clones here, not all; method: immunoSEQ multiplex PCR. Of some 170,000 clones in the sample, 9.5% were seen once. This entry is derived from a study of cytomegalovirus exposure and HLA in healthy donors. The study, taken as a whole, reports: Analysis was performed later, and it showed HLA-associated TCR beta chains to be more clonally expanded than equally common others. The HLA-A and HLA-B alleles of most subjects were reportedly predicted accurately from TCR beta sequences. Cytomegalovirus status was reportedly diagnosed by the classifier with high sensitivity and specificity. Earlier analysis looked at TCR beta V segments, and most were productive about 87% or about 30% of the time.

CDR3 length: 12 amino acids. Germline-derived CDR1 and CDR2 are SGHRS and YFSETQ. The germline V and J ends were trimmed by 2 bases and 2 bases, with 4 bases remaining between them. The chain recombines TRBV5-1 with TRBJ1-1, with D unclear. Sequencing was done on a sample of PBMCs. The receptor's source is a woman between 25 and 40 years old in good health and CMV-seropositive. As DNA, the CDR3 is TGCGCCAGCAGCTTCAGTAACACTGAAGCTTTCTTT. This codes for CASSFSNTEAFF.